The clone carrying this TCR beta chain was observed at least ten times. Its target is unknown. The data stem from a study of T cell repertoires in cytomegalovirus infection. Study-wide context: Public TCR beta signatures marked donors with CMV infection and the matching HLA. General study points: Within the response measured ex vivo, HLA-C-restricted CMV-specific TCR beta clonotypes were dominant. CMV carriers having the relevant HLA were flagged by cumulative public TCR beta family frequency.

MiXCR, run by TCRdb on the reads, gives a single entry per CDR3 protein. The table shows just over 300,000 distinct CDR3 sequences, with roughly 17% occurring only once. Between the trimmed V and J ends, which lost 2 bases and 0 bases, there was a span of 20 bases. CDR1 is SGHTA, CDR2 FQGNSA, per germline. The CDR3 runs 18 residues. The source is a human donor in good health (CMV status not recorded). Some clones in this sample may be carry-over from other donors' samples. The chain couples TRBV7-2 to TRBJ2-7; maybe TRBD2 (6 bases). Sequenced sample: PBMCs. Here the CDR3 reads CASSLYSGAGTISYEQYF. CDR3 nucleotides: TGTGCCAGCAGCTTATATAGTGGTGCGGGGACCATCTCCTACGAGCAGTACTTC.